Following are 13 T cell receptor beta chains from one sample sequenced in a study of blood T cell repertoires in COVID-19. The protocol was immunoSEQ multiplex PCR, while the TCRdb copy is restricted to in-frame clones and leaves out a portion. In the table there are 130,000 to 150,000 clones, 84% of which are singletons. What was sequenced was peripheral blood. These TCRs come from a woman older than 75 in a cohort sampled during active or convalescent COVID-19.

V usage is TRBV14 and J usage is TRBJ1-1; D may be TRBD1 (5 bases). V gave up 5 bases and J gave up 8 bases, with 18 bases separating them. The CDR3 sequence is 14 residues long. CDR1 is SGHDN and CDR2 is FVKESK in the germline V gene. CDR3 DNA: TGTGCCAGCAGCTCCGGACACTACACGAACGAAGCTTTCTTT. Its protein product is CASSSGHYTNEAFF.

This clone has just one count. CDR3 sequence reads: CASSPLGSRLHEQFF. DNA of the CDR3: TGTGCCAGCAGTCCACTCGGTAGTAGACTACATGAGCAGTTCTTC. The rearrangement links TRBV6-2 or TRBV6-3 to TRBJ2-1, with a weak D call TRBD2 (5 bases). This CDR3 is 15 amino acids long. Germline V gene sequence: CDR1 MNHEY, CDR2 SVGEGT. The V end was cut by 5 bases, the J end by 8 bases, with 19 bases between.

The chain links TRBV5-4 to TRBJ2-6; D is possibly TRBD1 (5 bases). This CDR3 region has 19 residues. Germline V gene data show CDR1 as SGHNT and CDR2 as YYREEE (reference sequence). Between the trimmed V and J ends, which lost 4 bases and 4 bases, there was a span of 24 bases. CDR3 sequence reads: CASSPAQQLRVWGANVLTF. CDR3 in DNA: TGTGCCAGCAGCCCCGCCCAGCAACTCAGGGTTTGGGGGGCCAACGTCCTGACTTTC.

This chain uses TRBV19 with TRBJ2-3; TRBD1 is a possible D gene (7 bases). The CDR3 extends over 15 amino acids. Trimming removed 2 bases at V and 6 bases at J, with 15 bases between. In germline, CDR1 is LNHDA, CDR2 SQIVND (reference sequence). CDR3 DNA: TGTGCCAGTAGTATACGGACAGGAGGGGTTGATACGCAGTATTTT. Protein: CASSIRTGGVDTQYF.

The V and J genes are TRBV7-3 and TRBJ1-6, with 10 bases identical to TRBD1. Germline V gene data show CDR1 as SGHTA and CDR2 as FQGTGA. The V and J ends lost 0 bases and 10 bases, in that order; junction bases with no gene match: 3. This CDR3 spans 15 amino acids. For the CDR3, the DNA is TGTGCCAGCAGCTTAACCGGGACAGGGGAATCACCCCTCCACTTT. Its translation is CASSLTGTGESPLHF.

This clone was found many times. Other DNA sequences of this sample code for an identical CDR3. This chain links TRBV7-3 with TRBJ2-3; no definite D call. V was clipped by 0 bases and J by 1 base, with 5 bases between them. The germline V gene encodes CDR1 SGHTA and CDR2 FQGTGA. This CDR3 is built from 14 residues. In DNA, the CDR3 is TGTGCCAGCAGCTTAACAGGAGGCACAGATACGCAGTATTTT. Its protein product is CASSLTGGTDTQYF.

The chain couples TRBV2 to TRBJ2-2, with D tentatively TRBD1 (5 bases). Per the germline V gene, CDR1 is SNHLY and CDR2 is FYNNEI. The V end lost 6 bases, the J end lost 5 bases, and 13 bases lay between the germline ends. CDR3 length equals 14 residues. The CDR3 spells CASSALTVTGELFF. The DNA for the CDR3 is TGTGCCAGCAGCGCTCTGACAGTAACCGGGGAGCTGTTTTTT. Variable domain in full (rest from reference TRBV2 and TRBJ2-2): EPEVTQTPSHQVTQMGQEVILRCVPISNHLYFYWYRQILGQKVEFLVSFYNNEISEKSEIFDDQFSVERPDGSNFTLKIRSTKLEDSAMYFCASSALTVTGELFFGEGSRLTVL.

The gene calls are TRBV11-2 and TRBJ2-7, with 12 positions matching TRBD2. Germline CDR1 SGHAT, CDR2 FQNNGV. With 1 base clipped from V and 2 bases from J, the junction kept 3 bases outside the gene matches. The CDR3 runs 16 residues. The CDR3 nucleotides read TGTGCCAGCAGCTTAGGGCTAGCGGGGGGGGCCTACGAGCAGTACGTC. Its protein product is CASSLGLAGGAYEQYV.

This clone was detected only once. In DNA form, the CDR3 reads TGTGCCAGCCGATTATGGTGGGGGGTTGAAGCTTTCTTT. It encodes CASRLWWGVEAFF. The chain carries TRBV27 and TRBJ1-1; perhaps TRBD1 as D (5 bases). Trimming shortened V by 8 bases and J by 7 bases, and 17 bases separated the two germline ends. The CDR3 has 13 residues. Germline values: CDR1 MNHEY, CDR2 SMNVEV (reference sequence).

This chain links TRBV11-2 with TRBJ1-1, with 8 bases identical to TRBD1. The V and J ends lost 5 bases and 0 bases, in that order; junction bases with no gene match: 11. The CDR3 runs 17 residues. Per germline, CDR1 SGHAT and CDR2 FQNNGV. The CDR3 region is CASSPGTGKLLNTEAFF. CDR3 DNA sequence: TGTGCCAGCAGCCCTGGGACAGGCAAGCTCCTGAACACTGAAGCTTTCTTT.

CDR3 sequence reads: CASSTGGANYGYTF. CDR3 sequence (DNA): TGCGCCAGCAGCACTGGGGGCGCTAACTATGGCTACACCTTC. The chain links TRBV5-1 to TRBJ1-2; weak D call: TRBD1 (6 bases). V lost 4 bases, J lost 0 bases, and 10 bases lay in between. The V gene's germline CDR1 is SGHRS and CDR2 YFSETQ. The CDR3 has 14 amino acids.

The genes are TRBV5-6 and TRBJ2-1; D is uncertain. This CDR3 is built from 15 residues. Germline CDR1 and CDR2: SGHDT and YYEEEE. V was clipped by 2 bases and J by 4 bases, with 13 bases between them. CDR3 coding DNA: TGTGCCAGCAGCTTACCAGGTGTTGGGTACAATGAGCAGTTCTTC. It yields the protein CASSLPGVGYNEQFF.

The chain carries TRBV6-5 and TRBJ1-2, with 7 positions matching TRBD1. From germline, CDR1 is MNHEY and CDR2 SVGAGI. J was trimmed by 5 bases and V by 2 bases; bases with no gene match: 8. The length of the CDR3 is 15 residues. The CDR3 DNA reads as TGTGCCAGCAGTTACAGAGGGACAGCGGATTATGGCTACACCTTC. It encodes CASSYRGTADYGYTF.